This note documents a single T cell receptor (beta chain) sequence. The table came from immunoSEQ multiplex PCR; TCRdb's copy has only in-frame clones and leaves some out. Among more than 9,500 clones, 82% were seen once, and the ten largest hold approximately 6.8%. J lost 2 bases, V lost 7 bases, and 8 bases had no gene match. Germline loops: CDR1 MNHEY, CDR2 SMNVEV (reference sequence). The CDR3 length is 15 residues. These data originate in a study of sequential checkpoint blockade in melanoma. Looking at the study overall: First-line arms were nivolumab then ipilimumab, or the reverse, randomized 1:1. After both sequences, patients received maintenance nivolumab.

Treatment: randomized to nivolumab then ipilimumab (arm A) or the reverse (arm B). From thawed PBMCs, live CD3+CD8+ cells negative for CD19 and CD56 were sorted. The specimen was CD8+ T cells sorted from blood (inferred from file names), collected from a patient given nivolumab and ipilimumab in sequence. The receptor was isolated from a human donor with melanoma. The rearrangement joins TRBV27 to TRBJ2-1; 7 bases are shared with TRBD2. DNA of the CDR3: TGTGCCAGCAACTCCCTAGCGGACCCCTACAATGAGCAGTTCTTC. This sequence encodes CASNSLADPYNEQFF.